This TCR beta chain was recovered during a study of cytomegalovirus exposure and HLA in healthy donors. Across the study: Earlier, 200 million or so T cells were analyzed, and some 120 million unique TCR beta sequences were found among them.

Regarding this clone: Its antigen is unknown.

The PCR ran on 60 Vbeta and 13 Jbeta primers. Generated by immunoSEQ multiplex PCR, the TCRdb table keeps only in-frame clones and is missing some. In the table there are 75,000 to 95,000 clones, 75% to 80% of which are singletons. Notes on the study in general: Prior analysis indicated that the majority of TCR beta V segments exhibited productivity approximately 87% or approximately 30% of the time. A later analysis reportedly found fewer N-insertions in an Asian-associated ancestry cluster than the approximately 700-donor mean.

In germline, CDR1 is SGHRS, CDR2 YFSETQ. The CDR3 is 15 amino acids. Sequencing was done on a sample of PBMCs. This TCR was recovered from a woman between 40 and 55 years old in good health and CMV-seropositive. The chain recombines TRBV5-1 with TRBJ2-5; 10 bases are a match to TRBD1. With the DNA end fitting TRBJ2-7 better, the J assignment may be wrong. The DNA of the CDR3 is TGCGCCAGCAGCCTAGGGACAGGGGAGTCCTACGAGCAGTACTTC. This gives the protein CASSLGTGESYEQYF.